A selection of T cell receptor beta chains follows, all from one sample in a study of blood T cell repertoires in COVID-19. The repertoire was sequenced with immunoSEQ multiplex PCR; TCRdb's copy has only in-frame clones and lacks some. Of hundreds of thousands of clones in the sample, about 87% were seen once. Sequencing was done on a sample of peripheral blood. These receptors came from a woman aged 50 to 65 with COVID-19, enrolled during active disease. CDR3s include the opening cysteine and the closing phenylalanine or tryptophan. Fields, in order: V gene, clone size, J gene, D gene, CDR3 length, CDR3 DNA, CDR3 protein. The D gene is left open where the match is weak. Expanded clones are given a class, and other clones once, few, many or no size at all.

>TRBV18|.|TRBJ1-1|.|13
TGTGCCAGCTCACTCACGAGTTGGACTGAAGCTTTCTTT
CASSLTSWTEAFF
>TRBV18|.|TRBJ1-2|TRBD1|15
TGTGCCAGCTCCCCCCATCCCCAGGGGGCATATGGCTACACCTTC
CASSPHPQGAYGYTF
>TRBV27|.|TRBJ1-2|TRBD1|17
TGTGCCAGCAGCGCCTTTCCCCCACAGGGGGCGAGCTATGGCTACACCTTC
CASSAFPPQGASYGYTF
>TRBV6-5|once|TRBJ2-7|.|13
TGTGCCAGCACCTTTGCGGCCTCTCGTGAGCAGTACTTC
CASTFAASREQYF
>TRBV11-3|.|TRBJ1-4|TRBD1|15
TGTGCCAGCAGCCCTACCGGGACAGGGGATGAAAAACTGTTTTTT
CASSPTGTGDEKLFF
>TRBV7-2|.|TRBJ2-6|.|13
TGTGCCAGCAGCTTGAATCCAGGGGTCGTCCTGACTTTC
CASSLNPGVVLTF
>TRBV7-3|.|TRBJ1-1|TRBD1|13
TGTGCCAGCAGGACAGGGTCGGGCACTGAAGCTTTCTTT
CASRTGSGTEAFF
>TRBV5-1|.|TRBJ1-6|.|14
TGCGCCAGCAGCTTGGTATGGACTATTGCACCCCTCCACTTT
CASSLVWTIAPLHF
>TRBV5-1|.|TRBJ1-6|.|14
TGCGCCAGCAGCTTGGCAGGGTCCGATTCACCCCTCCACTTT
CASSLAGSDSPLHF
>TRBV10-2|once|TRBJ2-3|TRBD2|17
TGCGCCAGCAGGGGGGGACTAGCGGGGGGTGGAACAGATACGCAGTATTTT
CASRGGLAGGGTDTQYF
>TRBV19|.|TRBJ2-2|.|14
TGTGCCAGTAAGAGGACAATCTCGGCCGGGGAGCTGTTTTTT
CASKRTISAGELFF
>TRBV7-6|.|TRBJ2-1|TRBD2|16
TGTGCCAGCAGTCGATCAAGCGGGGGGGTTAACAATGAGCAGTTCTTC
CASSRSSGGVNNEQFF
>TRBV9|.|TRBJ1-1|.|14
TGTGCCAGCAGCCCTCATCGGAAGGGGACTGAAGCTTTCTTT
CASSPHRKGTEAFF
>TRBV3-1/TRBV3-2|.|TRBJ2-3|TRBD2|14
TGTGCCAGTTCGAGTAGCGGGGCGGGAGATACGCAGTATTTT
CASSSSGAGDTQYF
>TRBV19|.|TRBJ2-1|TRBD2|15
TGTGCCAGTAGTATACGAGCGGGGGGCTACAATGAGCAGTTCTTC
CASSIRAGGYNEQFF
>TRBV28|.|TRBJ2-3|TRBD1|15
TGTGCCAGCAGTTTAGAACAGGGGGCGGAAGATACGCAGTATTTT
CASSLEQGAEDTQYF
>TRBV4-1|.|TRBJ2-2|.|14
TGCGCCAGCAGCCAAGATGGGCCTGGCGGGGAGCTGTTTTTT
CASSQDGPGGELFF
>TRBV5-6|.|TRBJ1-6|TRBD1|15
TGTGCCAGCAGCGCCGAGACAGGGTATAATTCACCCCTCCACTTT
CASSAETGYNSPLHF
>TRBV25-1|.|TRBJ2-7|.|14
TGTGCCAGCAGTGACATTGGCGGAGCCTACGAGCAGTACTTC
CASSDIGGAYEQYF
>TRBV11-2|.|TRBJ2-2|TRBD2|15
TGTGCCAGCAGCAAGACTAGCGGGGGGACCGGGGAGCTGTTTTTT
CASSKTSGGTGELFF
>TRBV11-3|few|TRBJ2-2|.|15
TGTGCCAGCAGCTCCTCCGACACCAGGACCGGGGAGCTGTTTTTT
CASSSSDTRTGELFF
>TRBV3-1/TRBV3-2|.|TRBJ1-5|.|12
TGTGCCAGCAGTCAGAGGGGGCAGCCCCAGCATTTT
CASSQRGQPQHF
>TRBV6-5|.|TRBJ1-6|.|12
TGTGCCAGCAGCTCCACTCATTCACCCCTCCACTTT
CASSSTHSPLHF
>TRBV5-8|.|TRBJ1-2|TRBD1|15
TGTGCCAGCAGCTCCCTACAGGGGGATGTCTATGGCTACACCTTC
CASSSLQGDVYGYTF
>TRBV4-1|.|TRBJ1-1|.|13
TGCGCCAGCAGCCAAGGGCTCAACGCTGAAGCTTTCTTT
CASSQGLNAEAFF
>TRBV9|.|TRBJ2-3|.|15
TGTGCCAGCAGCGTAGGGGCCAGGGAAATTGATACGCAGTATTTT
CASSVGAREIDTQYF
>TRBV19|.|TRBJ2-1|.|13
TGTGCCAGTAAGTCCGACAGCTACAATGAGCAGTTCTTC
CASKSDSYNEQFF
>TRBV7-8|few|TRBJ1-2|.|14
TGTGCCAGCAGCTTAGAGGGACTTCAGAGGGGCTACACCTTC
CASSLEGLQRGYTF
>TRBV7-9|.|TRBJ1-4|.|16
TGTGCCAGCAGCTTATTTCTAGGGCAGGGAGGTGAAAAACTGTTTTTT
CASSLFLGQGGEKLFF
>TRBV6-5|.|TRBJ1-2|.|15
TGTGCCAGCACCCCCGAGCCGGGGGATAACTATGGCTACACCTTC
CASTPEPGDNYGYTF
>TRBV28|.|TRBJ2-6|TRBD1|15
TGTGCCAGCAGCCGGGACAGCTCTGGGGCCAACGTCCTGACTTTC
CASSRDSSGANVLTF
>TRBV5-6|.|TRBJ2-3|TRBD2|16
TGTGCCAGCAGCTTCATGACGGGGGGGCAACTAGATACGCAGTATTTT
CASSFMTGGQLDTQYF
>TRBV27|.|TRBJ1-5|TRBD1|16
TGTGCCAGCAGTTTCCCGGGACAGTTTAGCAATCAGCCCCAGCATTTT
CASSFPGQFSNQPQHF
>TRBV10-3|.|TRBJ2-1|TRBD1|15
TGTGCCATCAACCCGGACAGGGGGGGGTACAATGAGCAGTTCTTC
CAINPDRGGYNEQFF
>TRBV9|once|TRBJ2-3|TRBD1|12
TGTGCCAGCAGCGCAGGACAGGGAACGCAGTATTTT
CASSAGQGTQYF
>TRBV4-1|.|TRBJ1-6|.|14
TGCGCCAGCAGCCAAGATAGGGCGGGCAGGCCCCTCCACTTT
CASSQDRAGRPLHF
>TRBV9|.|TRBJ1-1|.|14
TGTGCCAGCAGCGTAGCTCACGGTTGGACTGAAGCTTTCTTT
CASSVAHGWTEAFF
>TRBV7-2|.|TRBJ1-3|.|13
TGTGCCAGCAGCTTCGGTGGGGAGGACACCATATATTTT
CASSFGGEDTIYF
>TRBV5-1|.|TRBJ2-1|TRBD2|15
TGCGCCAGCAGCACTTTAGCGGGAGACTACAATGAGCAGTTCTTC
CASSTLAGDYNEQFF
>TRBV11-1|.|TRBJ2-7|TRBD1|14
TGTGCCAGCAGCCAGTGGGGACAGGGGGACGAGCAGTACTTC
CASSQWGQGDEQYF
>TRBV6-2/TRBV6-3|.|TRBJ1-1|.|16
TGTGCCAGCAGTTACTCGATTATCAGGGCAGGGGCTGAAGCTTTCTTT
CASSYSIIRAGAEAFF
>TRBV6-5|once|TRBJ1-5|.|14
TGTGCCAGCGGCGTCTTCGACAGGAATCAGCCCCAGCATTTT
CASGVFDRNQPQHF
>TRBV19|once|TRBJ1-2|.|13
TGTGCCAGTTCGGTGTTCAGGGGCTATGGCTACACCTTC
CASSVFRGYGYTF
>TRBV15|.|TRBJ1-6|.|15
TGTGCCACCAGCAGAGATCTTGGGGCTGAGTCACCCCTCCACTTT
CATSRDLGAESPLHF
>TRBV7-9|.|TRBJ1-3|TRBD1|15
TGTGCCAGCAGCTTAGGAACAGGGGATGGAAACACCATATATTTT
CASSLGTGDGNTIYF
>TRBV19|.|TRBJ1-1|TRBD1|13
TGTGCCAGTAGCGCGACAGGGCTGACTGAAGCTTTCTTT
CASSATGLTEAFF
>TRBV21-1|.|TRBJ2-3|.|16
TGTGCCAGCAGCAAAGGAATACGACAGGTCGGAGATACGCAGTATTTT
CASSKGIRQVGDTQYF
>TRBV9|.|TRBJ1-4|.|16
TGTGCCAGCAGCGTAGAGGGGGGGGCAACTAATGAAAAACTGTTTTTT
CASSVEGGATNEKLFF
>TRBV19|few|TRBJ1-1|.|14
TGTGCCAGTAGTCGAGGCGACAGGAACACTGAAGCTTTCTTT
CASSRGDRNTEAFF
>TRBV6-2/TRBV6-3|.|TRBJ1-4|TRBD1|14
TGTGCCAGCAGTTACGGCCCGGGACAGGGTAAACTGTTTTTT
CASSYGPGQGKLFF
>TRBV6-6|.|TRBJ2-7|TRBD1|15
TGTGCCAGCAGATACGCCCTTGACAGGGGCTACGAGCAGTACTTC
CASRYALDRGYEQYF
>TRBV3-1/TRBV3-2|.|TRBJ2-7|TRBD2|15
TGTGCCAGCAGCCAAGAACTAGCGGGGTGGTACGAGCAGTACTTC
CASSQELAGWYEQYF
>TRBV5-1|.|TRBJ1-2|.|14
TGCGCCAGCAGCTTGGTCGGGGTTAACTATGGCTACACCTTC
CASSLVGVNYGYTF